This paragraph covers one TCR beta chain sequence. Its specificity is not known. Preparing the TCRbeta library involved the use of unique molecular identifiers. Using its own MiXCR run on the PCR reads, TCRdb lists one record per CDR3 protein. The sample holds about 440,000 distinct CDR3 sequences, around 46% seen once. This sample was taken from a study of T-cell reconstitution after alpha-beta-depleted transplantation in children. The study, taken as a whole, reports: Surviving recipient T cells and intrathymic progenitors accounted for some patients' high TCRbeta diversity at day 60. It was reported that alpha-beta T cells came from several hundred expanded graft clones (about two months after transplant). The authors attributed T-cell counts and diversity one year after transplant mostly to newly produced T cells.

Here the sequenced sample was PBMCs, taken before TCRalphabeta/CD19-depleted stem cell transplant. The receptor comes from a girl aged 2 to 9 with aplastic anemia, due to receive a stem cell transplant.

The CDR3 spells CASSQVAQSSYEQYF. DNA of the CDR3: TGCGCCAGCAGCCAAGTAGCCCAAAGTTCCTACGAGCAGTACTTC. V and J are TRBV4-1 and TRBJ2-7; D call uncertain. V lost 1 base to trimming and J lost 1 base, with 11 bases between them. Germline V lookup: CDR1 MGHRA, CDR2 YSYEKL. This CDR3 has 15 amino acids.